The 5 T cell receptor beta chains reported below all come from one sample, sequenced in a study of CD8 T cells in Susac syndrome. Reverse transcription used roughly 0.5 to 1 ug RNA and random hexamers. TCRdb ran MiXCR on the immunoSEQ multiplex PCR reads and lists one entry per CDR3 protein. The repertoire has 250,000 to 300,000 distinct CDR3 sequences, 89% of them found once; the top ten carry under 0.2%. The sample was CD8+ T cells from PBMCs. Source of these receptors: a human donor with multiple sclerosis.

The chain joins TRBV2 to TRBJ1-1; unclear D gene. The CDR3 extends over 16 amino acids. Trimming stripped 6 bases from V and 3 bases from J, with 20 bases between. Per germline, CDR1 SNHLY and CDR2 FYNNEI. The CDR3 sequence: CASRNHDGSKDTEAFF. Written as DNA, the CDR3 is TGTGCCAGCAGGAATCACGACGGTTCCAAGGACACTGAAGCTTTCTTT.

J is TRBJ2-7 and V is TRBV27; D possibly uses TRBD1 or TRBD2 (5 bases each). The CDR3 consists of 14 residues. Trimming pared 2 bases from V and 3 bases from J, leaving 11 bases between. CDR1 and CDR2 from the germline V gene are MNHEY and SMNVEV (reference sequence). The CDR3 is CASSLRPGLYEQYF. Written as DNA, the CDR3 is TGTGCCAGCAGTTTAAGACCGGGGCTCTACGAGCAGTACTTC.

The chain links TRBV5-4 to TRBJ1-2, with a tentative D call TRBD1 (6 bases). Per germline, CDR1 SGHNT and CDR2 YYREEE (reference sequence). The length of the CDR3 is 11 residues. V shed 2 bases and J shed 8 bases, with 7 bases lying between them. The CDR3 sequence is CASSFGQGYTF. The CDR3 nucleotides read TGTGCCAGCAGCTTTGGACAGGGCTACACCTTC.

CDR3: CSALPYGQATNEKLFF. The CDR3 DNA is TGCAGTGCCCTCCCTTACGGCCAAGCAACTAATGAAAAACTGTTTTTT. The genes are TRBV20-1 and TRBJ1-4; D is undetermined. Germline V gene sequence: CDR1 DFQATT, CDR2 SNEGSKA (reference sequence). The CDR3 length is 16 residues. V gave up 6 bases and J gave up 0 bases, with 17 bases separating them.

The V gene is TRBV6-5, the J gene TRBJ2-5, with D possibly TRBD2 on 5 matching bases. V was trimmed by 0 bases and J by 6 bases, leaving 29 bases between them. The germline V gene has CDR1 MNHEY and CDR2 SVGAGI. The CDR3 covers 20 residues. CDR3 protein: CASSYSDPRLRGDPGKTQYF. The DNA of the CDR3 is TGTGCCAGCAGTTACTCTGACCCACGACTTAGAGGCGACCCGGGGAAGACCCAGTACTTC.